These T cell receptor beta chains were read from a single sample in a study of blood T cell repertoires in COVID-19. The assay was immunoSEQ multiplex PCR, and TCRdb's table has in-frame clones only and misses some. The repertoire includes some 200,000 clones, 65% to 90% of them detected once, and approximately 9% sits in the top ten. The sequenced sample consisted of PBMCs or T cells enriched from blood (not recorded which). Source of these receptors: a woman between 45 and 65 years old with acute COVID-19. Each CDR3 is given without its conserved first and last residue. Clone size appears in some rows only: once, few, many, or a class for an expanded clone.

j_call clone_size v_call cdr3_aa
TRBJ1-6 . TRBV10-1 ASSGYRGWRSPLH
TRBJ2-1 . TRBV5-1 ANPYRGGNRQF
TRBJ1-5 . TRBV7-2 ASSLGFRGNQPQH
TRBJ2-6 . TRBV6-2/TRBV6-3 ASSYSGDSVWANVLT
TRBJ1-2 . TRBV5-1 ASSSGQTYGYT
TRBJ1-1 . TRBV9 ASSGTGDTEAF
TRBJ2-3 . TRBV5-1 ASSLVLSGTGDTQY
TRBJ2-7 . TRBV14 ASSLRTGAYEQY
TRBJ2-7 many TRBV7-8 ASKEGGVEQY
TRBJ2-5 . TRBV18 ASSPRAQRETQY
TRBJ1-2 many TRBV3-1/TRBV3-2 ASSPQEGYT
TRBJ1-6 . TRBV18 ASSPAGPKNSPLH
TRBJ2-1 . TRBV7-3 ASSLLGRDWEVLDEQF
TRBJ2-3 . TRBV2 ASRKRGGWDTQY
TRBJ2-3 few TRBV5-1 ASSSRGQPTDTQY
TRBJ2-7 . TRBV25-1 ASSGQTGTEQY
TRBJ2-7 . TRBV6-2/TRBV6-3 ASSYLGTPNRDEQY
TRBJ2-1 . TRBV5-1 ASSSTSGGGGEQF
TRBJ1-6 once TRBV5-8 ASSWGGGNESPLH
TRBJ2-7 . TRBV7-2 ASSLDGSSYEQY
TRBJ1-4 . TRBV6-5 ASSPQGASLEKLF
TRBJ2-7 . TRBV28 ASSLVGGAHYEQY
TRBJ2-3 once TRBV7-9 ASSLIETSGSPTDTQY
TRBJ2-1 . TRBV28 ASTPGMWNEQF
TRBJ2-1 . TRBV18 ASSPGTGGTNEQF
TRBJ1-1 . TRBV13 ASSLRRGEAF
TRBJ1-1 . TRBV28 AIRSGGRTEAF
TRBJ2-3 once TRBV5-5 ASSLSGGDTQY
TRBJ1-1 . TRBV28 ASSNTGLSRDTEAF
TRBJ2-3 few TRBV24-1 ATSDLSFAGTDTQY
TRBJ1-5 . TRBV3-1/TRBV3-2 ASSQDGGQPQH
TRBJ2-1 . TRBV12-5 ASGLLPYNEQF
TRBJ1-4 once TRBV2 ASRGTTRGEKLF
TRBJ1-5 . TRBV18 ASSPGRAGLQPQH
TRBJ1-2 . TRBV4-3 ASSQEGAGKYGYT
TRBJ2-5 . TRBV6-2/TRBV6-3 ASSYSGQGKTQY